The 24 T cell receptor beta chains below were found in one sample sequenced in a study of cytomegalovirus exposure and HLA in healthy donors. Using immunoSEQ multiplex PCR, the repertoire was profiled, and TCRdb retains in-frame clones only, with some absent. In the table there are more than 150,000 clones, roughly 80% of which are singletons. The sequenced sample consisted of PBMCs. The receptors stem from a man between 18 and 29 years old in good health and CMV-seropositive.

Turning to this clone: The junction differs from germline at one of its ends, possibly a read error. The genes are TRBV7-2 and TRBJ2-7, with 7 bases that match TRBD2. The germline V gene encodes CDR1 SGHTA and CDR2 FQGNSA. This CDR3 comprises 15 residues. CDR3 coding DNA: TGTGCCAGCAGCCTCAGCGGGAAAGGTTCCTACGAGCAGTATTTC. Residues: CASSLSGKGSYEQYF.

The chain links TRBV4-1 to TRBJ2-5; TRBD2 aligns across 10 bases. With V trimmed by 3 bases and J by 4 bases, 8 bases remained unmatched. Germline assignment: CDR1 MGHRA and CDR2 YSYEKL. The CDR3 length is 16 residues. CDR3 sequence: CASSHASGSGGETQYF. In DNA form, the CDR3 reads TGCGCCAGCAGCCACGCTAGCGGGAGTGGGGGAGAGACCCAGTACTTC.

In this sample, this clone turned up once. V is TRBV7-2 and J is TRBJ1-2, with D perhaps TRBD1 (6 bases). Germline V gene sequence: CDR1 SGHTA, CDR2 FQGNSA. With 1 base removed from V and 4 bases from J, the gap between germline ends came to 16 bases. This CDR3 spans 16 amino acids. CDR3 nucleotide sequence: TGTGCCAGCAGCTTAGAATCCCCCAGGGGCGGCTATGGCTACACCTTC. This sequence encodes CASSLESPRGGYGYTF.

The chain carries TRBV9 and TRBJ2-1, with 9 positions matching TRBD1. Germline V lookup: CDR1 SGDLS, CDR2 YYNGEE. After removal of 0 bases from V and 5 bases from J, the junction contained 9 bases not matched to a gene. This CDR3 has 17 amino acids. The CDR3 is CASSVGDRAVVDNEQFF. The CDR3 DNA reads as TGTGCCAGCAGCGTAGGGGACAGGGCGGTCGTGGACAATGAGCAGTTCTTC.

The chain is built from TRBV5-4 and TRBJ2-5; possible D gene TRBD2, 6 bases. Germline-derived CDR1 and CDR2 are SGHNT and YYREEE (reference sequence). The CDR3 is 14 residues long. V was trimmed by 3 bases and J by 1 base, leaving 10 bases between them. The CDR3 DNA follows: TGTGCCAGCAGCTCGGGAGCGGGCCAAGAGACCCAGTACTTC. Translation: CASSSGAGQETQYF.

CDR3 DNA sequence: TGCAGCGTTGCGGGCGGGTACGGTGAAAAACTGTTTTTT. It is translated as CSVAGGYGEKLFF. The V gene is TRBV29-1, the J gene TRBJ1-4; the D is unclear. CDR3 length: 13 amino acids. Germline assignment: CDR1 SQVTM and CDR2 ANQGSEA. V dropped 4 bases and J dropped 7 bases, with 13 bases sitting between them.

The rearrangement links TRBV14 to TRBJ1-1; a possible D gene is TRBD1 (5 bases). Germline V gives CDR1 SGHDN, CDR2 FVKESK. CDR3 size: 13 residues. V was clipped by 4 bases and J by 5 bases, with 11 bases between them. The CDR3: CASSPQPGTEAFF. The DNA for the CDR3 is TGTGCCAGCAGCCCGCAGCCAGGGACTGAAGCTTTCTTT.

This chain connects TRBV30 to TRBJ1-2; 10 bases are a match to TRBD1. The length of the CDR3 is 13 residues. The V segment lost 2 bases and the J segment 8 bases; nucleotides outside the gene matches: 5. Germline CDR1 GTSNPN, CDR2 SVGIG (reference sequence). The CDR3 region has the DNA TGTGCCTGGAGTCCTGACAGGGGGCTCGGCTACACCTTC. Amino acids: CAWSPDRGLGYTF.

In regard to this clone: Other DNA sequences in this sample translate to the same CDR3. The chain combines TRBV11-2 with TRBJ2-1; 12 bases fit TRBD2. Unmatched junction bases numbered 1, after V lost 1 base and J lost 6 bases. The CDR3 loop spans 15 amino acids. Germline CDR1 and CDR2: SGHAT and FQNNGV. CDR3: CASSLGLAGANEQFF. CDR3 in DNA: TGTGCCAGCAGCTTAGGACTAGCGGGAGCCAATGAGCAGTTCTTC. Full variable domain (rest looked up from reference TRBV11-2 and TRBJ2-1): EAGVAQSPRYKIIEKRQSVAFWCNPISGHATLYWYQQILGQGPKLLIQFQNNGVVDDSQLPKDRFSAERLKGVDSTLKIQPAKLEDSAVYLCASSLGLAGANEQFFGPGTRLTVL.

V gene TRBV28 combines with J gene TRBJ1-5, with 8 positions matching TRBD1. The CDR3 has 13 amino acids. J gave up 4 bases and V 10 bases, and 6 bases lay outside the gene matches. The V gene's germline CDR1 is MDHEN and CDR2 SYDVKM. The CDR3 loop reads CATNRGENQPQHF. In nucleotides, the CDR3 is TGTGCCACCAACAGGGGGGAGAATCAGCCCCAGCATTTT. The variable domain in full, with the rest retrieved from reference TRBV28 and TRBJ1-5, is DVKVTQSSRYLVKRTGEKVFLECVQDMDHENMFWYRQDPGLGLRLIYFSYDVKMKEKGDIPEGYSVSREKKERFSLILESASTNQTSMYLCATNRGENQPQHFGDGTRLSIL.

The genes are TRBV7-8 and TRBJ1-1; D is ambiguous. The CDR3 runs 12 residues. Trimming took 1 base from V and 7 from J, leaving 7 bases between them. Germline V lookup: CDR1 SGHVS, CDR2 FQNEAQ. Written as DNA, the CDR3 is TGTGCCAGCAGCTTAGGCGGCAGTGAAGCTTTCTTT. Translating gives CASSLGGSEAFF.

As to this clone: Germline and junction disagree at one end, which may indicate a read error. The genes are TRBV2 and TRBJ1-2; 8 nucleotides line up with TRBD1. The germline V gene encodes CDR1 SNHLY and CDR2 FYNNEI. CDR3 size: 17 residues. In nucleotides, the CDR3 is TGTGCCAGCAGTGAAGGGTCAGGGGGCGCTAGTAACGATGGCTACACCTTC. Its protein is CASSEGSGGASNDGYTF.

The sample holds a few counts of this clone. This chain connects TRBV7-7 to TRBJ2-1; D gene ambiguous. CDR1 and CDR2 (germline): SSHAT, FNYEAQ (reference sequence). The CDR3 loop spans 16 amino acids. The germline V and J ends were trimmed by 3 bases and 2 bases, with 14 bases remaining between them. The CDR3 DNA follows: TGTGCCAGCAGCTTTCGTAGCATTCCCCCCTACAATGAGCAGTTCTTC. It is translated as CASSFRSIPPYNEQFF.

The chain couples TRBV6-5 to TRBJ2-7; 11 nucleotides match TRBD2. V trimming: 6 bases; J trimming: 2 bases; junction bases outside the gene matches: 6. This CDR3 is 15 amino acids long. CDR1 is MNHEY, CDR2 SVGAGI, per germline. CDR3 DNA: TGTGCCAGCAGACTACTAGCGGGAGAAACCTACGAGCAGTACTTC. Residues: CASRLLAGETYEQYF.

CDR3: CASSFGPGTSGKKGNIQYF. The DNA of the CDR3 is TGTGCCAGCAGTTTCGGTCCCGGGACTAGCGGAAAGAAGGGCAACATTCAGTACTTC. The genes are TRBV27 and TRBJ2-4, with 11 bases identical to TRBD2. Germline V CDR1 and CDR2: MNHEY, SMNVEV (reference sequence). The CDR3 sequence is 19 residues long. Germline trimming cut 3 bases from V and 7 bases from J; bases unmatched to any gene: 17.

The chain links TRBV7-9 to TRBJ2-1; 7 bases match TRBD1. After removal of 4 bases from V and 4 bases from J, the junction contained 7 bases not matched to a gene. The V gene's germline CDR1 is SEHNR and CDR2 FQNEAQ (reference sequence). This CDR3 spans 15 amino acids. The CDR3 loop reads CASSSGQNSYNEQFF. DNA for the CDR3: TGTGCCAGCAGCTCGGGACAGAATTCTTACAATGAGCAGTTCTTC.

The chain employs TRBV6-4 and TRBJ2-3, with D maybe TRBD2 (6 bases). The germline V gene encodes CDR1 MRHNA and CDR2 SNTAGT. V was pared by 2 bases and J by 2 bases, with 11 bases between. CDR3 length: 15 amino acids. CDR3 DNA sequence: TGTGCCAGCAGTGACAGGGGAGGTACCACAGATACGCAGTATTTT. Translation gives CASSDRGGTTDTQYF.

The rearrangement uses TRBV30 and TRBJ2-1, with TRBD1 matching 8 bases. The V gene end was trimmed by 4 bases and the J gene end by 9 bases; junction bases not matched to a gene: 5. From germline, CDR1 is GTSNPN and CDR2 SVGIG (reference sequence). CDR3 length: 12 amino acids. In nucleotides, the CDR3 is TGTGCCTGGACCTGGACAGGGTCTGAGCAGTTCTTC. Protein: CAWTWTGSEQFF. The full variable domain, rest sourced from reference TRBV30 and TRBJ2-1, is SQTIHQWPATLVQPVGSPLSLECTVEGTSNPNLYWYRQAAGRGLQLLFYSVGIGQISSEVPQNLSASRPQDRQFILSSKKLLLSDSGFYLCAWTWTGSEQFFGPGTRLTVL.

The J gene is TRBJ1-5, the V gene TRBV2, with D perhaps TRBD1 (5 bases). The CDR3 is 15 amino acids. The V end was cut by 4 bases, the J end by 1 base, with 11 bases between. In germline, CDR1 is SNHLY, CDR2 FYNNEI. This chain's CDR3 is CASSGVGVSNQPQHF. CDR3 coding DNA: TGTGCCAGCAGTGGGGTAGGGGTCAGCAATCAGCCCCAGCATTTT.

V gene TRBV5-1 combines with J gene TRBJ1-2, with a weak D call TRBD1 (5 bases). The CDR3 covers 13 residues. V was pared by 7 bases and J by 2 bases, with 12 bases between. The V gene's germline CDR1 is SGHRS and CDR2 YFSETQ. CDR3 sequence reads: CASGGEANYGYTF. CDR3 coding DNA: TGCGCCAGCGGGGGGGAGGCCAACTATGGCTACACCTTC.

The J gene is TRBJ2-7, the V gene TRBV2; TRBD1 might be the D (6 bases). The ends were cut back, 5 bases at V and 7 bases at J, with 12 bases in the middle. CDR3 length equals 12 residues. The germline CDR1 and CDR2 sequences are SNHLY and FYNNEI. CDR3 sequence: CASSSTGHEQYF. The DNA of the CDR3 is TGTGCCAGCAGTTCTACAGGGCATGAGCAGTACTTC.

The rearrangement joins TRBV10-3 to TRBJ2-1; TRBD2 is a possible D gene (6 bases). Trimming removed 2 bases from V and 8 bases from J, with 7 bases in between. Germline CDR1 is ENHRY and CDR2 is SYGVKD. CDR3 size: 12 residues. The CDR3 DNA follows: TGTGCCATCAGTGAGCGGGAGTATGAGCAGTTCTTC. Encoded protein: CAISEREYEQFF.

The chain couples TRBV7-2 to TRBJ2-1; 12 nucleotides line up with TRBD2. The CDR3 contains 15 residues. The V gene end was trimmed by 5 bases and the J gene end by 6 bases; junction bases not matched to a gene: 5. Germline V gene lookup returns CDR1 SGHTA and CDR2 FQGNSA. This CDR3 is CASSQGLAGRNEQFF. Written as DNA, the CDR3 is TGTGCCAGCAGCCAAGGACTAGCGGGACGCAATGAGCAGTTCTTC. The full variable domain, completed using reference TRBV7-2 and TRBJ2-1, is GAGVSQSPSNKVTEKGKDVELRCDPISGHTALYWYRQSLGQGLEFLIYFQGNSAPDKSGLPSDRFSAERTGGSVSTLTIQRTQQEDSAVYLCASSQGLAGRNEQFFGPGTRLTVL.

The chain recombines TRBV7-3 with TRBJ2-2, with 7 bases aligning to TRBD1. After removal of 5 bases from V and 2 bases from J, the junction contained 14 bases not matched to a gene. CDR1 and CDR2 from the germline V gene are SGHTA and FQGTGA. The CDR3 spans 18 residues. DNA of the CDR3: TGTGCCAGCAGCCTGGGGGTCGGGCAGGGGGACAACACCGGGGAGCTGTTTTTT. This codes for CASSLGVGQGDNTGELFF.